The clone carrying this TCR beta chain was detected a few times. Germline V lookup: CDR1 SGHAT, CDR2 FQNNGV. Trimming left V 2 bases short and J 2 bases short, with 14 bases between. The CDR3 extends over 16 amino acids. Repertoires were generated with immunoSEQ multiplex PCR, while TCRdb's copy carries only in-frame clones and drops some. Found here are around 67,000 clones, 86% of them singletons; the top ten hold around 5.5%. This record comes from a study of technical replicates of blood from a few donors. The chain has TRBV11-2 and TRBJ2-3, with no clear D. This sequence originates from a human donor in good health. Some clones in this sample may be carry-over from other donors' samples. The sequenced material came from PBMCs. CDR3 protein: CASSLMVSPTTDTQYF. The CDR3 DNA reads as TGTGCCAGCAGCTTAATGGTTAGCCCTACCACAGATACGCAGTATTTT.